This entry is about one T cell receptor beta chain. The target antigen is unknown. This sample stems from a study of graft-versus-host responses after intestinal transplantation. Study summary: Recipients received multivisceral, liver-intestinal, or isolated intestinal transplants. The whole recipient group had anti-thymocyte globulin induction followed by tacrolimus and steroids for around 3 years.

This CDR3 has 14 residues. Deletions cut 1 base from V and 3 bases from J, with 11 bases between. The V gene's germline CDR1 is SGHTS and CDR2 YDEGEE. Clones were read by immunoSEQ multiplex PCR, and TCRdb kept only the in-frame ones, dropping some. The repertoire includes 71,000 or so clones, about 90% of them detected once, and 1.3% sits in the top ten. V usage is TRBV5-8 and J usage is TRBJ2-7, with D possibly being TRBD1 (6 bases). The material sequenced was unstimulated CD8+ T cells sorted from spleen or lymph node cells, taken before intestinal transplant. This receptor was obtained from a human donor who received an intestinal transplant. CDR3 sequence: CASSLPPGDYEQYF. The DNA for the CDR3 is TGTGCCAGCAGCTTGCCTCCAGGGGACTACGAGCAGTACTTC.